Reported below is one T cell receptor (beta chain). Its antigen is unidentified. Germline loops: CDR1 KGHSH, CDR2 LQKENI. J was trimmed by 4 bases and V by 6 bases; bases with no gene match: 8. The CDR3 extends over 14 amino acids. The entry originates in a study of OX40 agonist ivuxolimab in advanced cancers. Overall study context: The diagnoses of dose-escalation patients were hepatocellular carcinoma, melanoma, renal cell or head and neck cancer.

Data came from immunoSEQ multiplex PCR; TCRdb stores just in-frame clones and leaves some out. The table has tens of thousands of clones, approximately 85% seen once; the top ten hold approximately 2.6%. Findings and limits, study-wide: At doses 0.1 to 3.0 mg/kg, CD4+ and CD8+ clones expanded.

The input for sequencing was CD4+ or CD8+ T cells sorted from blood, taken in a trial of the OX40 agonist ivuxolimab. The clonotype was recovered from an adult with an advanced solid tumor such as melanoma, head and neck, liver or kidney cancer. V gene TRBV18 combines with J gene TRBJ1-1, with 7 bases matching TRBD1. Written as DNA, the CDR3 is TGTGCCAGCTCCCTCGAGGGGGCGGTCACTGAAGCTTTCTTT. Amino acid sequence: CASSLEGAVTEAFF.